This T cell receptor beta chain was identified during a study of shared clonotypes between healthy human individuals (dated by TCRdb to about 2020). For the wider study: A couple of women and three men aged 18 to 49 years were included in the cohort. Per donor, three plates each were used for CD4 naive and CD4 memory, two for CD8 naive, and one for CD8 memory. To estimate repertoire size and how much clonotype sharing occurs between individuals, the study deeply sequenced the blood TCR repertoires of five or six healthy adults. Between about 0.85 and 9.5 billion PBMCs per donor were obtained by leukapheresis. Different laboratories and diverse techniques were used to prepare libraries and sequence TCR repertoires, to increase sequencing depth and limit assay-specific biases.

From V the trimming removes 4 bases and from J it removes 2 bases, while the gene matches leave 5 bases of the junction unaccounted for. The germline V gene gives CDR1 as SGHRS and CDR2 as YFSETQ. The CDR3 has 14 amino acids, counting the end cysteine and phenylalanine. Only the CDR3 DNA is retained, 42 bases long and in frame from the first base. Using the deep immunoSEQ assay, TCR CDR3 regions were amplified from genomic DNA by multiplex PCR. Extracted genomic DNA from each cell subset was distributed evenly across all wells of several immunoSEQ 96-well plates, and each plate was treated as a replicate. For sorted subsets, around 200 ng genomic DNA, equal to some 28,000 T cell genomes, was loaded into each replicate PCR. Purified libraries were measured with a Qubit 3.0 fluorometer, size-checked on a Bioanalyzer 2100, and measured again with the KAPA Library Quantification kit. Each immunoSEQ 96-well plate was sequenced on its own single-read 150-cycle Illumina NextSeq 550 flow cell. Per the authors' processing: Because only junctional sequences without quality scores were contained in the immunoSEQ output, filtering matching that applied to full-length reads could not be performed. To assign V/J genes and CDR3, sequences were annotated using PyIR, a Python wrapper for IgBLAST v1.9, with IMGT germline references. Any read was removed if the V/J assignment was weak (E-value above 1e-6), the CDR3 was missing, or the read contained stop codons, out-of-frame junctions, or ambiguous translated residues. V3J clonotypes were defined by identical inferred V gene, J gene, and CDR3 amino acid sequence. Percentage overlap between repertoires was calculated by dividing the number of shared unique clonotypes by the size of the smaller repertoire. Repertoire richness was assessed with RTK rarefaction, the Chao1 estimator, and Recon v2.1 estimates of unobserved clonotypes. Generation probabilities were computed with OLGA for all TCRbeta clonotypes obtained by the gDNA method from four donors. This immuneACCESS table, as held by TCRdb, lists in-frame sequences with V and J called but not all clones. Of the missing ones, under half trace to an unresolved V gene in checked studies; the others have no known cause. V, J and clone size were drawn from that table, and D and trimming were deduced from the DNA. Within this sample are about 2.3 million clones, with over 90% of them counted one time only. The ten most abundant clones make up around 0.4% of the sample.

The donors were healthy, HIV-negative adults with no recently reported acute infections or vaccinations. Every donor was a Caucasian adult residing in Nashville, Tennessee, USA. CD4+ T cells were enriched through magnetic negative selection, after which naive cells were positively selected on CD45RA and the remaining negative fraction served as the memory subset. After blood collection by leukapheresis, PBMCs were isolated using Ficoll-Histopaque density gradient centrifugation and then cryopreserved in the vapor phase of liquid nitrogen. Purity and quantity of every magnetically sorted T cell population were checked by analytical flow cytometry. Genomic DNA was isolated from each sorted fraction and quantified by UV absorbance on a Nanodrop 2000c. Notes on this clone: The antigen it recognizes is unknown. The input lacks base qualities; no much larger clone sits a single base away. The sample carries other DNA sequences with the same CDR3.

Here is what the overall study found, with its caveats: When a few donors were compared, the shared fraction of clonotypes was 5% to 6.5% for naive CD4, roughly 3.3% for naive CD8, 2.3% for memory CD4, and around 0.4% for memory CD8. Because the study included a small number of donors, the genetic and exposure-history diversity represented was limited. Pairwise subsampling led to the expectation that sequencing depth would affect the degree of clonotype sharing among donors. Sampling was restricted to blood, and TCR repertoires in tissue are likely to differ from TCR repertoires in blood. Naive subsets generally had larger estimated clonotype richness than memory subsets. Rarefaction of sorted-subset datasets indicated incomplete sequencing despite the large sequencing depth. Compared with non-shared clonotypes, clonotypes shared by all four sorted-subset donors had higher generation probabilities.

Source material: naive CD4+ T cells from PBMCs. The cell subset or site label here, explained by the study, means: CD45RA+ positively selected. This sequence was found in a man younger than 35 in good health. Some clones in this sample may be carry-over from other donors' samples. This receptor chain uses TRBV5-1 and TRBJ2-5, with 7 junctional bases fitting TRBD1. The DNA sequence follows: TGCGCCAGCAGCCGAGGGACAGCACAAGAGACCCAGTACTTC. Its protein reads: CASSRGTAQETQYF.